These 28 T cell receptor beta chains came from one sample sequenced in a study of cytomegalovirus exposure and HLA in healthy donors (dated by TCRdb to about 2017). Library construction relied on the immunoSEQ multiplex PCR assay. For the multiplex PCR, a mixture combining 60 forward primers for TCR Vbeta segments and 13 reverse primers for TCR Jbeta segments was used. TCRdb provides this immuneACCESS table in a form limited to in-frame rearrangements. Some clones are lacking; in checked studies, under half of them reflect an unresolved V gene, and why the rest are absent is not known. Within this sample are about 170,000 clones, with 65% to 80% of them counted one time only. The ten largest clones capture roughly 1.9% of the sample. The material sequenced was PBMCs. Every receptor here comes from a female donor in good health and CMV-seronegative.

V and J are TRBV4-2 and TRBJ1-1; no definite D call. V gave up 4 bases and J gave up 3 bases, with 21 bases separating them. CDR3 length equals 17 residues. Per the germline V gene, CDR1 is LGHNA and CDR2 is YNFKEQ. The CDR3 spells CASSPHMPPVADTEAFF. The CDR3 region has the DNA TGTGCCAGCAGCCCCCACATGCCCCCAGTTGCTGACACTGAAGCTTTCTTT.

As regards this clone: Relative to the germline gene, one junction end is altered; a read error may explain this. The chain is built from TRBV7-9 and TRBJ2-1, with a possible D match to TRBD1 (5 bases). Germline CDR1 is SEHNR and CDR2 is FQNEAQ (reference sequence). This CDR3 comprises 17 residues. The CDR3 protein is CSSSLEPGLVAYNEQFF. CDR3 DNA sequence: TGTTCCAGCAGCTTAGAGCCAGGGTTAGTTGCCTACAATGAGCAGTTCTTC.

The chain recombines TRBV7-2 with TRBJ2-1; 9 nucleotides agree with TRBD1. CDR1 SGHTA and CDR2 FQGNSA come from the germline V gene. V shed 9 bases, J shed 6 bases, and the junction held 6 bases outside the gene matches. There are 13 residues in the CDR3. The CDR3 DNA sequence: TGTGCCAGTTCACCGGGACAGGGCAATGAGCAGTTCTTC. It yields the protein CASSPGQGNEQFF.

This clone has only one observation. This chain connects TRBV2 to TRBJ1-1, with D possibly matching TRBD1 (6 bases). This CDR3 comprises 12 residues. The V end was cut by 6 bases, the J end by 7 bases, with 12 bases between. CDR1 is SNHLY and CDR2 is FYNNEI in the germline V gene. Written as DNA, the CDR3 is TGTGCCAGCAGCCACGGACAGAGTGAAGCTTTCTTT. Translation gives CASSHGQSEAFF.

This sequence joins TRBV7-3 and TRBJ2-5, with 7 bases identical to TRBD2. Germline CDR1 is SGHTA and CDR2 is FQGTGA. CDR3 size: 15 residues. J was trimmed by 5 bases and V by 6 bases; bases with no gene match: 12. Here the CDR3 DNA reads TGTGCCAGCAGGAAGAGCGGGGATGGTCCGGAGACCCAGTACTTC. It translates to CASRKSGDGPETQYF.

This chain joins TRBV30 and TRBJ1-1; D is ambiguous. The CDR3 extends over 13 amino acids. Germline CDR1 and CDR2: GTSNPN and SVGIG (reference sequence). With 0 bases removed from V and 10 bases from J, the gap between germline ends came to 15 bases. The CDR3: CAWSVLHYAGAFF. In nucleotides, the CDR3 is TGTGCCTGGAGTGTGTTACACTATGCGGGAGCTTTCTTT.

The table lists this clone with a count of one. The V call is TRBV7-8, the J call TRBJ1-1; D unclear. Per germline, CDR1 SGHVS and CDR2 FQNEAQ. The CDR3 is made up of 14 amino acids. The germline V and J ends were trimmed by 5 bases and 1 base, with 11 bases remaining between them. The CDR3 loop is CASSATRGNTEAFF. The CDR3 DNA follows: TGTGCCAGCAGCGCCACCCGGGGGAACACTGAAGCTTTCTTT.

J is TRBJ2-1 and V is TRBV5-6, with 7 bases matching TRBD2. The CDR3 is made up of 13 amino acids. V trimming: 2 bases; J trimming: 10 bases; junction bases outside the gene matches: 6. Germline CDR1 and CDR2: SGHDT and YYEEEE. The CDR3 DNA follows: TGTGCCAGCAGCTTTGGCGGGAGTAACGAGCAGTTCTTC. Amino acids: CASSFGGSNEQFF.

The chain recombines TRBV10-1 with TRBJ2-1; tentative D call: TRBD2 (5 bases). Germline V gene lookup returns CDR1 WNHNN and CDR2 SYGVQD (reference sequence). The CDR3 has 13 amino acids. Trimming removed 3 bases at V and 12 bases at J, with 15 bases between. CDR3 in DNA: TGCGCCAGCAGTGACCCTGGGGAGTGGGGGCAGTTCTTC. This translates into CASSDPGEWGQFF.

The rearrangement uses TRBV5-1 and TRBJ2-2; TRBD1 matches 9 bases. V shed 3 bases, J shed 6 bases, and the junction held 9 bases outside the gene matches. Per the germline V gene, CDR1 is SGHRS and CDR2 is YFSETQ. The CDR3 runs 16 residues. CDR3 amino acids: CASSWGQGVRSGELFF. CDR3 DNA: TGCGCCAGCAGCTGGGGACAGGGAGTAAGGTCCGGGGAGCTGTTTTTT.

As for this clone: This same CDR3 is encoded by further DNA sequences in the sample. The rearrangement links TRBV5-1 to TRBJ2-7, with D perhaps TRBD1 (6 bases). Deletions cut 0 bases from V and 2 bases from J, with 6 bases between. The germline CDR1 and CDR2 sequences are SGHRS and YFSETQ. There are 13 residues in the CDR3. In DNA, the CDR3 is TGCGCCAGCAGCTTGGAGGGGGCCTACGAGCAGTACTTC. Translation gives CASSLEGAYEQYF. The full variable domain, its missing parts supplied by reference TRBV5-1 and TRBJ2-7, is KAGVTQTPRYLIKTRGQQVTLSCSPISGHRSVSWYQQTPGQGLQFLFEYFSETQRNKGNFPGRFSGRQFSNSRSEMNVSTLELGDSALYLCASSLEGAYEQYFGPGTRLTVT.

This rearrangement joins TRBV13 to TRBJ2-3; D is unresolved. V dropped 4 bases and J dropped 6 bases, with 20 bases sitting between them. CDR3 length: 16 amino acids. Germline CDR1 PRHDT, CDR2 FYEKMQ (reference sequence). The CDR3 DNA reads TGTGCCAGCAGCTCCGGATCGAGGATTGTCGGGGATACGCAGTATTTT. Translated, it gives CASSSGSRIVGDTQYF.

The rearrangement uses TRBV19 and TRBJ1-5; D remains unclear. CDR1 is LNHDA, CDR2 SQIVND, per germline (reference sequence). This CDR3 is 13 amino acids long. V was clipped by 0 bases and J by 7 bases, with 7 bases between them. The CDR3 nucleotides read TGTGCCAGTAGTATAGATGGGGAGCAGCCCCAGCATTTT. Translated: CASSIDGEQPQHF.

The chain joins TRBV29-1 to TRBJ1-2, with D possibly matching TRBD1 (5 bases). Per the germline V gene, CDR1 is SQVTM and CDR2 is ANQGSEA. The CDR3 runs to 12 residues. V dropped 4 bases and J dropped 7 bases, with 13 bases sitting between them. This CDR3 is CSVGAYRFGYTF. The CDR3, as DNA: TGCAGCGTTGGGGCCTACAGGTTTGGCTACACCTTC.

The V gene is TRBV23-1, the J gene TRBJ1-1; no clear D gene. TRBV23-1 is an open reading frame whose function is uncertain. This CDR3 region has 16 residues. V was pared by 2 bases and J by 0 bases, with 13 bases between. The CDR3 is CASSQRYSCMNTEAFF. The CDR3 region has the DNA TGCGCCAGCAGTCAACGGTACAGCTGCATGAACACTGAAGCTTTCTTT.

The chain joins TRBV5-6 to TRBJ1-1, with D perhaps matching TRBD1 (6 bases). CDR1 is SGHDT and CDR2 is YYEEEE in the germline V gene. Trimming removed 5 bases at V and 5 bases at J, with 10 bases between. The CDR3 length is 12 residues. Written as DNA, the CDR3 is TGTGCCAGCAGAGGGGGTGAGACTGAAGCTTTCTTT. Protein: CASRGGETEAFF.

This chain joins TRBV6-6 and TRBJ2-1, with 11 bases that match TRBD1. The trim removed 2 bases at V and 7 bases at J, leaving 4 bases unmatched. Germline-derived CDR1 and CDR2 are MNHNY and SVGAGI (reference sequence). There are 15 residues in the CDR3. Written as DNA, the CDR3 is TGTGCCAGCAGTTACGGACAGGGGGCGCGAAATGAGCAGTTCTTC. Translation: CASSYGQGARNEQFF.

The J gene is TRBJ2-1, the V gene TRBV10-2, with D maybe TRBD2 (5 bases). The CDR3 extends over 15 amino acids. Trimming pared 4 bases from V and 2 bases from J, leaving 12 bases between. Germline CDR1 and CDR2: WSHSY and SAAADI. CDR3 region: CASSGSAGTYNEQFF. CDR3 in DNA: TGCGCCAGCAGTGGATCTGCGGGCACCTACAATGAGCAGTTCTTC.

The rearrangement links TRBV10-3 to TRBJ2-1, with 9 bases identical to TRBD2. The germline gives CDR1 ENHRY, CDR2 SYGVKD. V lost 3 bases to trimming and J lost 7 bases; unmatched junction nucleotides: 10. The CDR3 is 16 residues long. The CDR3 loop is CAISDRLAGYSNEQFF. Written as DNA, the CDR3 is TGTGCCATCAGTGACAGGCTAGCGGGATATTCGAATGAGCAGTTCTTC.

This chain connects TRBV16 to TRBJ2-2; D might be TRBD1 (6 bases). Trimming cost V 4 bases and J 7 bases, with 16 bases left between them. The CDR3 extends over 15 amino acids. Germline V gives CDR1 KGHSY, CDR2 FQNENV. DNA of the CDR3: TGTGCCAGCAGCCTGGAACAGGGAAATGGCGGGGAGCTGTTTTTT. This gives the protein CASSLEQGNGGELFF.

The rearrangement joins TRBV9 to TRBJ2-1; no definite D call. Germline V gene lookup returns CDR1 SGDLS and CDR2 YYNGEE. The CDR3 runs to 13 residues. Trimming took 2 bases from V and 3 from J, leaving 6 bases between them. The CDR3 sequence is CASSVSLYNEQFF. In DNA form, the CDR3 reads TGTGCCAGCAGCGTTAGCCTCTACAATGAGCAGTTCTTC. The variable domain in full, completed from reference TRBV9 and TRBJ2-1, reads DSGVTQTPKHLITATGQRVTLRCSPRSGDLSVYWYQQSLDQGLQFLIQYYNGEERAKGNILERFSAQQFPDLHSELNLSSLELGDSALYFCASSVSLYNEQFFGPGTRLTVL.

This clone appeared once. V and J are TRBV30 and TRBJ2-1, with 11 positions matching TRBD2. Germline V gives CDR1 GTSNPN, CDR2 SVGIG (reference sequence). CDR3 length: 16 residues. Unmatched junction bases numbered 10, after V lost 3 bases and J lost 6 bases. CDR3 in amino acids: CAWRVAGGRSRNEQFF. The DNA for the CDR3 is TGTGCCTGGAGGGTAGCGGGGGGGCGGTCGCGCAATGAGCAGTTCTTC.

The chain has TRBV30 and TRBJ1-2, with 7 bases lining up with TRBD1. V lost 1 base to trimming and J lost 4 bases; unmatched junction nucleotides: 9. The CDR3 is made up of 15 amino acids. Germline CDR1 and CDR2: GTSNPN and SVGIG (reference sequence). The CDR3 spells CAWSAGQSWGYGYTF. CDR3 coding DNA: TGTGCCTGGAGTGCGGGACAGTCCTGGGGCTATGGCTACACCTTC.

This chain's CDR3 is CASSLGVAGTTDTQYF. CDR3 DNA: TGCGCCAGCAGCTTGGGAGTAGCGGGGACCACAGATACGCAGTATTTT. The V gene is TRBV5-1, the J gene TRBJ2-3; 8 positions match TRBD2. The CDR3 runs to 16 residues. Unmatched junction bases numbered 5, after V lost 0 bases and J lost 2 bases. The germline V gene has CDR1 SGHRS and CDR2 YFSETQ.

The chain joins TRBV19 to TRBJ1-2; D remains unclear. CDR3 length equals 12 residues. Germline assignment: CDR1 LNHDA and CDR2 SQIVND (reference sequence). V was clipped by 2 bases and J by 3 bases, with 4 bases between them. The CDR3 region has the DNA TGTGCCAGTAGTATAATAGACTATGGCTACACCTTC. Protein product: CASSIIDYGYTF.

Comment on this clone: A read error may account for a junction end that differs from germline. The genes are TRBV5-1 and TRBJ1-1; D unclear. Germline CDR1 SGHRS, CDR2 YFSETQ. This CDR3 comprises 18 residues. The CDR3 loop is CASSLDRIYRSSNPEAFF. The CDR3 DNA reads as TGCGCCAGCAGCTTGGACCGAATCTACAGAAGCTCGAACCCTGAAGCTTTCTTT.

CDR3 nucleotides: TGTGCCAGTAGTATAGAGGAGGGGCTCCTCCTCGGCTACACCTTC. Protein product: CASSIEEGLLLGYTF. The chain uses TRBV19 and TRBJ1-2, with D perhaps TRBD1 (5 bases). The V gene lost 0 bases and the J gene lost 8 bases, with 16 bases spanning the gap. The CDR3 consists of 15 residues. CDR1 is LNHDA and CDR2 is SQIVND in the germline V gene (reference sequence).

The chain uses TRBV27 and TRBJ2-5; 7 bases are shared with TRBD1. The V gene end was trimmed by 5 bases and the J gene end by 1 base; junction bases not matched to a gene: 7. The CDR3 sequence is 15 residues long. Germline CDR1 and CDR2: MNHEY and SMNVEV (reference sequence). The CDR3, as DNA: TGTGCCAGCAGTCCAACGACAGGGTTCCAAGAGACCCAGTACTTC. It codes for CASSPTTGFQETQYF.